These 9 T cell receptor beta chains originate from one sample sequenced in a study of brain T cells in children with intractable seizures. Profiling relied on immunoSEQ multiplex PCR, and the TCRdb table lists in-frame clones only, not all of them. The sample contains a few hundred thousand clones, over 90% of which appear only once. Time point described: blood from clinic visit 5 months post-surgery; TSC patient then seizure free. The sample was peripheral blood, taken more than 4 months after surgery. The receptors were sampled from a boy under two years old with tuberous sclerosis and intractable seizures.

CDR3 sequence (DNA): TGTGCCAGCAGCTCCCAGGACAGGGTTGGCACTGAAGCTTTCTTT. Translation: CASSSQDRVGTEAFF. The genes are TRBV9 and TRBJ1-1; 8 bases are a match to TRBD1. After removal of 4 bases from V and 4 bases from J, the junction contained 9 bases not matched to a gene. Per germline, CDR1 SGDLS and CDR2 YYNGEE. This CDR3 has 15 amino acids.

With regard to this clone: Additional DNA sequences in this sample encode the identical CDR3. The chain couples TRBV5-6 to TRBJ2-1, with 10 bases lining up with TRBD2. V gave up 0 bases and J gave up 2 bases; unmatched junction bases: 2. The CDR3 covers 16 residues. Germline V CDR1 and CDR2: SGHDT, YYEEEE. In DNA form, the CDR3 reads TGTGCCAGCAGCTTGGGGACTAGCGGAGCCTACAATGAGCAGTTCTTC. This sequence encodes CASSLGTSGAYNEQFF.

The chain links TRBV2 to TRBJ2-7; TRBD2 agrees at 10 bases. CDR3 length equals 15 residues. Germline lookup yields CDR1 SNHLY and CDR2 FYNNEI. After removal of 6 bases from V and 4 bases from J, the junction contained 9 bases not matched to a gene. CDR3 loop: CASSDSGGKKYEQYF. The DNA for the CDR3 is TGTGCCAGCAGCGATAGCGGGGGGAAAAAATACGAGCAGTACTTC.

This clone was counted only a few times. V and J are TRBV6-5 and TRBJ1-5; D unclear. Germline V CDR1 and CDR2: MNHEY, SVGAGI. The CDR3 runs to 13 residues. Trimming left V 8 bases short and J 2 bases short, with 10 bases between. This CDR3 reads CASYGRGNQPQHF. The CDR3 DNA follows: TGTGCCAGCTACGGACGGGGCAATCAGCCCCAGCATTTT.

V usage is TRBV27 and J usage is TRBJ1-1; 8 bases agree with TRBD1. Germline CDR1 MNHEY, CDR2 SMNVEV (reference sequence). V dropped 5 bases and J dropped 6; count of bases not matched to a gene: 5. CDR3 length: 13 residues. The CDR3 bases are TGTGCCAGCAGTGCACAGGGGGTGGCTGAAGCTTTCTTT. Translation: CASSAQGVAEAFF.

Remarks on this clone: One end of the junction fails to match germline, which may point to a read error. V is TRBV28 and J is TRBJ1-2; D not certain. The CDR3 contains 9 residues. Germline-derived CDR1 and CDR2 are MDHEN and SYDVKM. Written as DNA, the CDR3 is TGTGCCAGCAGTCCCCCTTTCGCTTTC. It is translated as CASSPPFAF.

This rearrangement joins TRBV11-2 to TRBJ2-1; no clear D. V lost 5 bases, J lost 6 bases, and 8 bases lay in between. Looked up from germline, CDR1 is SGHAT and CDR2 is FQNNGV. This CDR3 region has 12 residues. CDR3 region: CASSVWGNEQFF. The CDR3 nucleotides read TGTGCCAGCAGCGTTTGGGGCAATGAGCAGTTCTTC. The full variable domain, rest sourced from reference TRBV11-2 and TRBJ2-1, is EAGVAQSPRYKIIEKRQSVAFWCNPISGHATLYWYQQILGQGPKLLIQFQNNGVVDDSQLPKDRFSAERLKGVDSTLKIQPAKLEDSAVYLCASSVWGNEQFFGPGTRLTVL.

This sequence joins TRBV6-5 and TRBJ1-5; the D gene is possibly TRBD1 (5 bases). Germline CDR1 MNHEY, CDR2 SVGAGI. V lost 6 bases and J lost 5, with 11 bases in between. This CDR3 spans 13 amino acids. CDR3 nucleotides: TGTGCCAGCAGCTTAGCGGGGGATCAGCCCCAGCATTTT. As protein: CASSLAGDQPQHF.

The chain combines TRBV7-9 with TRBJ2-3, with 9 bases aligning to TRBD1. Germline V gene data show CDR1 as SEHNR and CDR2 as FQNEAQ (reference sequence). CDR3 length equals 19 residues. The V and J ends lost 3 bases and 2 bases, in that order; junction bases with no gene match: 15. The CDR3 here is CASSLDEQNRGPTTDTQYF. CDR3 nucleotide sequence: TGTGCCAGCAGCTTGGACGAGCAAAACAGGGGGCCTACCACAGATACGCAGTATTTT.